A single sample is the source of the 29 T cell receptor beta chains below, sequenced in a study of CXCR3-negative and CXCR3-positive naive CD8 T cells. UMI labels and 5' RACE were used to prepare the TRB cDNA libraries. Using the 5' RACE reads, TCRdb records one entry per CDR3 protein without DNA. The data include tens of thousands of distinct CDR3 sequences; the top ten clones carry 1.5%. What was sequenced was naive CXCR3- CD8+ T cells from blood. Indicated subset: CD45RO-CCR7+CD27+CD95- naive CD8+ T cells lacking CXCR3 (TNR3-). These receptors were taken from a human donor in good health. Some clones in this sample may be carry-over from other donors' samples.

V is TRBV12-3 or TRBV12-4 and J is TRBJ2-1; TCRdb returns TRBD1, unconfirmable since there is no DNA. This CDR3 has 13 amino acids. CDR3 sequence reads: CASVGGTNNEQFF.

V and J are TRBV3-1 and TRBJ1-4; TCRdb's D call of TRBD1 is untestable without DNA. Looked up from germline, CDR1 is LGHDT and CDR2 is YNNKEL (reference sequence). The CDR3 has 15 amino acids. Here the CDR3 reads CASSPWTGSSEKLFF.

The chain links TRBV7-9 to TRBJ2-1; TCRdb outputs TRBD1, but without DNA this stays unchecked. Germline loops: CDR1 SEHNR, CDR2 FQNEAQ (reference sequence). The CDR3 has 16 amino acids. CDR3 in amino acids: CASSLVRQGSYNEQFF.

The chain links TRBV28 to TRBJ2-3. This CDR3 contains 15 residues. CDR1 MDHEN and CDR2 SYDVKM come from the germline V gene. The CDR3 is CASSLGRWFTDTQYF.

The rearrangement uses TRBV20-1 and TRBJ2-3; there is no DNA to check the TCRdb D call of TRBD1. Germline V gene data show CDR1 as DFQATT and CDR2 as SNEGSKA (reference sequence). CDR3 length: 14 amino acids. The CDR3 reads CSASTGRSTDTQYF.

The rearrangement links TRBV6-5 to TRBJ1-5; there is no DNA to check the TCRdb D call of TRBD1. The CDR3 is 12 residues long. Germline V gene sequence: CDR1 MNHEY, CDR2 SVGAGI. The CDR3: CASSDRGQPQHF.

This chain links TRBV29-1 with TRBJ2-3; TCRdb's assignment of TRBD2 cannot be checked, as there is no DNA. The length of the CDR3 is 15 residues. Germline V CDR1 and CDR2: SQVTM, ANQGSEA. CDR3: CSVEDWDLNTDTQYF.

The CDR3 protein is CASSFSVGERGSNTEAFF. This chain joins TRBV12-3 or TRBV12-4 and TRBJ1-1; lacking DNA, the TRBD1 call made by TCRdb goes unchecked. This CDR3 has 18 residues.

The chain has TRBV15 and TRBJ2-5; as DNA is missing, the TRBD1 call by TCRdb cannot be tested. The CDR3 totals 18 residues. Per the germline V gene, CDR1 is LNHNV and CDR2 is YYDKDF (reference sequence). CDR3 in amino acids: CATSRESLAGASGETQYF.

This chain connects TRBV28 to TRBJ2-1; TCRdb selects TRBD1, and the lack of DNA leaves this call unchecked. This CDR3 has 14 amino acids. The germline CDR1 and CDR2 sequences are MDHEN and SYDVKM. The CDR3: CASSFGGGDNEQFF.

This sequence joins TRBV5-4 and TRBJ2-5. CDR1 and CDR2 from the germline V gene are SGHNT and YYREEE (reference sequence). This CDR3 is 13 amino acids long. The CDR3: CASSLYTQETQYF.

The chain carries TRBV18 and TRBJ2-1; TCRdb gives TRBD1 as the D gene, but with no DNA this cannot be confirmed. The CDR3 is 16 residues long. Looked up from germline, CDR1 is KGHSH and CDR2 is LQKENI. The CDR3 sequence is CASSPRGSLLYNEQFF.

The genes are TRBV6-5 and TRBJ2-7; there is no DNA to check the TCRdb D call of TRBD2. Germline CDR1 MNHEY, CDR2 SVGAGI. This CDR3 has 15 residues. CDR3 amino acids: CASSYSSQRRAEQYF.

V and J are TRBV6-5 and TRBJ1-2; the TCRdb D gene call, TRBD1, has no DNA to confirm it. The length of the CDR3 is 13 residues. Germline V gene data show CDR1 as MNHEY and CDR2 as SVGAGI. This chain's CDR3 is CASSYGTDYGYTF.

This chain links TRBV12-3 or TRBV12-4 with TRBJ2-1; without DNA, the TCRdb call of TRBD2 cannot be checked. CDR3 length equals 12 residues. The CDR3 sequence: CASSPPGLEQFF.

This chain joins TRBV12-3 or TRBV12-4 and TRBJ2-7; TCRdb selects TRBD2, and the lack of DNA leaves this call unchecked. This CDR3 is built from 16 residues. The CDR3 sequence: CASSFVGLARAYEQYF.

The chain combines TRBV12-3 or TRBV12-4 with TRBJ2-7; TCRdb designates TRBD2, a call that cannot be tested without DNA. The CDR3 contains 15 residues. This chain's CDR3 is CASSSSGAHSYEQYF.

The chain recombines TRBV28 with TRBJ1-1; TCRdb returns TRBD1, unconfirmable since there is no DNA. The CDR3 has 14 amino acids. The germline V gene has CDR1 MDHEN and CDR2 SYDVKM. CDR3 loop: CASSLGRVYTEAFF.

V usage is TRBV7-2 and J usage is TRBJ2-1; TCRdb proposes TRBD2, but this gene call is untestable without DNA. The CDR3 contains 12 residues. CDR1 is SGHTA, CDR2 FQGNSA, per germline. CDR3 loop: CASSRGLSEQFF. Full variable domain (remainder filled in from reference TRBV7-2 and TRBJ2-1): GAGVSQSPSNKVTEKGKDVELRCDPISGHTALYWYRQSLGQGLEFLIYFQGNSAPDKSGLPSDRFSAERTGGSVSTLTIQRTQQEDSAVYLCASSRGLSEQFFGPGTRLTVL.

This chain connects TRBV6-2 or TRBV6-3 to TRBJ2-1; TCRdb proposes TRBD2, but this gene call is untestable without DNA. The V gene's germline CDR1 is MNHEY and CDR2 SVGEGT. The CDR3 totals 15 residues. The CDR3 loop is CASTGRLAGDSEQFF.

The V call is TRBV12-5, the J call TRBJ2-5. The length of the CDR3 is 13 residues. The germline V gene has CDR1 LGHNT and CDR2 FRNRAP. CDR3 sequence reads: CASGLFGQETQYF.

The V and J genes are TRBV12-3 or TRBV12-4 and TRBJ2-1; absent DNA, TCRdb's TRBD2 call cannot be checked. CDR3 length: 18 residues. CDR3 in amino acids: CASSFVSGRAGSGNEQFF.

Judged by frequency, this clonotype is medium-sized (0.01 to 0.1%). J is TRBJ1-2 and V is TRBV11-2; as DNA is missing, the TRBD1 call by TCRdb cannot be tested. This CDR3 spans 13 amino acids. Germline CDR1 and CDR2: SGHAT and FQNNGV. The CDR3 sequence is CASGPEGVFGYTF.

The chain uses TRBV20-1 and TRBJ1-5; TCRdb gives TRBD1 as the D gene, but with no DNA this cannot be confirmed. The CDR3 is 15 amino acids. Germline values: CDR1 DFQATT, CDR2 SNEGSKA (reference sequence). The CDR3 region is CSATEDRGSSEPQHF.

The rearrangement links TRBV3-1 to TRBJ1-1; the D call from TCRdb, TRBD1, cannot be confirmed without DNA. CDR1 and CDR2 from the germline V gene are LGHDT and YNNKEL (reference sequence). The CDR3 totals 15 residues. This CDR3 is CASSQDAGVSTEAFF.

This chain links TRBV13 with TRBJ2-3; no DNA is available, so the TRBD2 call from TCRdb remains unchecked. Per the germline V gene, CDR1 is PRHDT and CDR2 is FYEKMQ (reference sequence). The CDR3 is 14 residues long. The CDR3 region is CASSYGRITDTQYF.

The chain's CDR3 is CASSADRGYEQYF. V usage is TRBV7-8 and J usage is TRBJ2-7; TCRdb returns TRBD1, unconfirmable since there is no DNA. Germline assignment: CDR1 SGHVS and CDR2 FQNEAQ. The CDR3 spans 13 residues.

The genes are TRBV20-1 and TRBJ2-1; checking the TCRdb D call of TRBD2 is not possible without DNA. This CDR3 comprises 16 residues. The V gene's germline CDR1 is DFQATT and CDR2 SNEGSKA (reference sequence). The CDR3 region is CSASNHLAGDYNEQFF.

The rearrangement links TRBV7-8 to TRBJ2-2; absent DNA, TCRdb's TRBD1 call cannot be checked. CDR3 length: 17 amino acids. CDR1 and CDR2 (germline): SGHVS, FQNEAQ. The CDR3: CASSLAFRQGEPGELFF.